The rows below give T cell receptor beta chains drawn from one sample of a study of CD8 T cells in ankylosing spondylitis. A single record per CDR3 protein comes from TCRdb applying MiXCR to the 5' RACE reads. Of about 160,000 distinct CDR3 sequences listed, 40% to 50% are singletons. The source material was synovial fluid, either unsorted or a sorted T cell fraction (not recorded which). These receptors were obtained from a male donor with ankylosing spondylitis. The CDR3 runs from the conserved cysteine through the conserved F or W. A D gene is named only where the DNA matches it firmly. Not every row has a clone size; where given, it reads once, few, many or a size class.

D gene: TRBD1; clone size: -; V gene: TRBV10-3; J gene: TRBJ1-2; CDR3 protein: CAIRRTGFYYGYTF; CDR3 DNA: TGTGCCATCAGGCGGACAGGGTTTTACTATGGCTACACCTTC
D gene: -; clone size: -; V gene: TRBV20-1; J gene: TRBJ1-1; CDR3 protein: CSAIPKFRVWLMMNTEAFF; CDR3 DNA: TGCAGTGCTATACCCAAGTTTCGGGTTTGGCTCATGATGAACACTGAAGCTTTCTTT
D gene: TRBD2; clone size: -; V gene: TRBV6-5; J gene: TRBJ2-1; CDR3 protein: CASSYSIESGGADEQFF; CDR3 DNA: TGTGCCAGCAGTTACTCGATTGAGAGCGGGGGGGCTGATGAGCAGTTCTTC
D gene: -; clone size: few; V gene: TRBV7-8; J gene: TRBJ2-7; CDR3 protein: CASSFWEDEQYF; CDR3 DNA: TGTGCCAGCAGCTTTTGGGAGGACGAGCAGTACTTC
D gene: TRBD2; clone size: -; V gene: TRBV18; J gene: TRBJ2-7; CDR3 protein: CASSPSGLAKYEQHF; CDR3 DNA: TGTGCCAGCTCACCATCGGGACTAGCGAAATACGAGCAGCACTTC
D gene: -; clone size: -; V gene: TRBV12-3/TRBV12-4; J gene: TRBJ1-4; CDR3 protein: CASSLAAGGGEKLFF; CDR3 DNA: TGTGCCAGCAGTTTGGCGGCTGGGGGGGGAGAAAAACTGTTTTTT
D gene: TRBD2; clone size: -; V gene: TRBV28; J gene: TRBJ2-5; CDR3 protein: CASGPGRATQYF; CDR3 DNA: TGTGCCAGTGGCCCAGGGAGGGCGACCCAGTACTTC
D gene: -; clone size: -; V gene: TRBV12-5; J gene: TRBJ2-1; CDR3 protein: CASGLFGGQYNEQFF; CDR3 DNA: TGTGCTAGTGGTTTGTTCGGGGGACAGTACAATGAGCAGTTCTTC
D gene: TRBD1; clone size: many; V gene: TRBV27; J gene: TRBJ1-4; CDR3 protein: CASSRMTGANEKLFF; CDR3 DNA: TGTGCCAGCAGTAGGATGACAGGGGCTAATGAAAAACTGTTTTTT
D gene: -; clone size: -; V gene: TRBV30; J gene: TRBJ2-7; CDR3 protein: CAWGIQGSQAYEQYF; CDR3 DNA: TGTGCCTGGGGTATACAGGGATCTCAAGCCTACGAGCAGTACTTC
D gene: -; clone size: many; V gene: TRBV29-1; J gene: TRBJ2-7; CDR3 protein: CSVIDTSSYEQYF; CDR3 DNA: TGCAGCGTGATTGACACCAGCTCCTACGAGCAGTACTTC
D gene: TRBD1; clone size: -; V gene: TRBV7-9; J gene: TRBJ2-7; CDR3 protein: CASSLARQGWEQYF; CDR3 DNA: TGTGCCAGCAGCTTAGCAAGACAGGGGTGGGAGCAGTACTTC
D gene: -; clone size: few; V gene: TRBV4-1; J gene: TRBJ1-1; CDR3 protein: CASSQALKDNTEAFF; CDR3 DNA: TGCGCCAGCAGCCAGGCCCTTAAGGACAACACTGAAGCTTTCTTT
D gene: -; clone size: -; V gene: TRBV5-1; J gene: TRBJ1-1; CDR3 protein: CASSLYFGQTEAFF; CDR3 DNA: TGCGCCAGCAGCTTGTATTTTGGGCAAACTGAAGCTTTCTTT
D gene: -; clone size: few; V gene: TRBV12-3/TRBV12-4; J gene: TRBJ2-3; CDR3 protein: CASSFGRARDTQYF; CDR3 DNA: TGTGCCAGCAGTTTCGGTCGAGCGAGAGATACGCAGTATTTT
D gene: TRBD1; clone size: few; V gene: TRBV28; J gene: TRBJ1-5; CDR3 protein: CASSSDRSYSNQPQHF; CDR3 DNA: TGTGCCAGCAGTTCGGACAGGAGCTATAGCAATCAGCCCCAGCATTTT
D gene: TRBD1; clone size: -; V gene: TRBV11-2; J gene: TRBJ2-1; CDR3 protein: CASSSSGTGPYNEQFF; CDR3 DNA: TGTGCCAGCAGCTCCTCCGGGACAGGGCCTTACAATGAGCAGTTCTTC
D gene: -; clone size: -; V gene: TRBV4-1; J gene: TRBJ1-2; CDR3 protein: CASSHPRGPYGYTF; CDR3 DNA: TGCGCCAGCAGCCATCCACGGGGGCCCTATGGCTACACCTTC
D gene: TRBD1; clone size: -; V gene: TRBV15; J gene: TRBJ2-5; CDR3 protein: CVTSSGGWTGGYQETQYF; CDR3 DNA: TGTGTCACCAGCAGCGGAGGGTGGACAGGGGGGTACCAAGAGACCCAGTACTTC
D gene: TRBD2; clone size: -; V gene: TRBV20-1; J gene: TRBJ2-3; CDR3 protein: CSADRTSGRLDTQYF; CDR3 DNA: TGCAGTGCCGACCGGACTAGCGGGAGGTTAGATACGCAGTATTTT
D gene: TRBD1; clone size: -; V gene: TRBV3-1; J gene: TRBJ1-3; CDR3 protein: CASSPQGALLGNTIYF; CDR3 DNA: TGTGCCAGCAGCCCACAGGGGGCCCTACTCGGAAACACCATATATTTT
D gene: TRBD2; clone size: -; V gene: TRBV2; J gene: TRBJ2-7; CDR3 protein: CASLTSFSYEQYF; CDR3 DNA: TGTGCCAGTTTGACTAGCTTCTCCTACGAGCAGTACTTC
D gene: TRBD2; clone size: -; V gene: TRBV4-3; J gene: TRBJ2-7; CDR3 protein: CASSQHTEGLAGVGAYEQYF; CDR3 DNA: TGCGCCAGCAGCCAGCATACTGAGGGACTAGCGGGAGTAGGGGCCTACGAGCAGTACTTC
D gene: TRBD1; clone size: -; V gene: TRBV10-3; J gene: TRBJ2-2; CDR3 protein: CAISEAGTGIVTGELFF; CDR3 DNA: TGTGCCATCAGTGAGGCCGGGACAGGGATTGTCACCGGGGAGCTGTTTTTT
D gene: -; clone size: -; V gene: TRBV7-9; J gene: TRBJ1-1; CDR3 protein: CASSVWGRPEAFF; CDR3 DNA: TGTGCCAGCAGCGTATGGGGTCGACCCGAAGCTTTCTTT
D gene: TRBD2; clone size: few; V gene: TRBV2; J gene: TRBJ2-2; CDR3 protein: CASSELEGGPPTGELFF; CDR3 DNA: TGTGCCAGCAGTGAATTAGAGGGAGGGCCTCCCACCGGGGAGCTGTTTTTT
D gene: -; clone size: -; V gene: TRBV9; J gene: TRBJ1-4; CDR3 protein: CASSVVGRRGEKLFF; CDR3 DNA: TGTGCCAGCAGCGTAGTGGGCCGGAGAGGCGAAAAACTGTTTTTT
D gene: -; clone size: many; V gene: TRBV12-3/TRBV12-4; J gene: TRBJ2-4; CDR3 protein: CASSLVQPPKNIQYF; CDR3 DNA: TGTGCCAGCAGTCTAGTCCAACCCCCCAAAAACATTCAGTACTTC
D gene: TRBD2; clone size: -; V gene: TRBV20-1; J gene: TRBJ2-2; CDR3 protein: CSASTTSGGNTGELFF; CDR3 DNA: TGCAGTGCTAGTACGACTAGCGGGGGGAACACCGGGGAGCTGTTTTTT
D gene: -; clone size: -; V gene: TRBV25-1; J gene: TRBJ2-6; CDR3 protein: CATWDTTSGANVLTF; CDR3 DNA: TGTGCCACCTGGGACACCACCTCTGGGGCCAACGTCCTGACTTTC
D gene: -; clone size: few; V gene: TRBV6-2/TRBV6-3; J gene: TRBJ2-7; CDR3 protein: CASTVAADYPSYEQYF; CDR3 DNA: TGTGCCAGCACCGTCGCCGCGGACTACCCCTCCTACGAGCAGTACTTC
D gene: -; clone size: few; V gene: TRBV20-1; J gene: TRBJ2-2; CDR3 protein: CSAWRTAGELFF; CDR3 DNA: TGCAGTGCTTGGAGGACCGCCGGGGAGCTGTTTTTT
D gene: -; clone size: -; V gene: TRBV5-1; J gene: TRBJ2-3; CDR3 protein: CASSFSGWSVTQYF; CDR3 DNA: TGCGCCAGCAGCTTCTCGGGTTGGAGTGTTACGCAGTATTTT
D gene: -; clone size: few; V gene: TRBV10-3; J gene: TRBJ1-2; CDR3 protein: CAISAPSTSTGVEYGYTF; CDR3 DNA: TGTGCCATCAGTGCCCCCTCCACCTCGACAGGTGTAGAGTATGGCTACACCTTC
D gene: TRBD1; clone size: -; V gene: TRBV19; J gene: TRBJ2-1; CDR3 protein: CATTGTGMNEQFF; CDR3 DNA: TGTGCCACGACAGGGACAGGCATGAATGAGCAGTTCTTC
D gene: -; clone size: few; V gene: TRBV12-3/TRBV12-4; J gene: TRBJ1-1; CDR3 protein: CASSLGPGSEAFF; CDR3 DNA: TGTGCCAGCAGTTTAGGTCCGGGGAGTGAAGCTTTCTTT
D gene: -; clone size: -; V gene: TRBV29-1; J gene: TRBJ2-1; CDR3 protein: CSLGDNEQFF; CDR3 DNA: TGCAGCCTTGGGGACAATGAGCAGTTCTTC
D gene: -; clone size: few; V gene: TRBV12-3/TRBV12-4; J gene: TRBJ2-1; CDR3 protein: CASSLALPNNEQFF; CDR3 DNA: TGTGCCAGCAGTTTAGCGCTCCCAAACAATGAGCAGTTCTTC
D gene: TRBD2; clone size: -; V gene: TRBV19; J gene: TRBJ2-2; CDR3 protein: CATPSGTGELFF; CDR3 DNA: TGTGCCACACCTAGCGGGACCGGGGAGCTGTTTTTT
D gene: TRBD1; clone size: few; V gene: TRBV10-3; J gene: TRBJ2-6; CDR3 protein: CAIKPRRTGNSGANVLTF; CDR3 DNA: TGTGCCATCAAGCCACGTAGGACAGGGAACTCTGGGGCCAACGTCCTGACTTTC
D gene: TRBD2; clone size: few; V gene: TRBV27; J gene: TRBJ2-1; CDR3 protein: CASSLSFGDSGARIYNEQFF; CDR3 DNA: TGTGCCAGCAGTTTAAGCTTCGGAGATAGCGGGGCCAGAATCTACAATGAGCAGTTCTTC
D gene: TRBD1; clone size: few; V gene: TRBV4-1; J gene: TRBJ2-3; CDR3 protein: CASSQAQGVSTDTQYF; CDR3 DNA: TGCGCCAGCAGCCAAGCACAGGGGGTTAGCACAGATACGCAGTATTTT
D gene: TRBD1; clone size: few; V gene: TRBV5-1; J gene: TRBJ1-1; CDR3 protein: CASSNIPGQGSTEAFF; CDR3 DNA: TGCGCCAGCAGCAATATACCGGGACAGGGGTCCACTGAAGCTTTCTTT
D gene: -; clone size: -; V gene: TRBV9; J gene: TRBJ2-3; CDR3 protein: CASSFQGFPTDTQYF; CDR3 DNA: TGTGCCAGCAGCTTCCAGGGGTTTCCCACAGATACGCAGTATTTT
D gene: -; clone size: -; V gene: TRBV20-1; J gene: TRBJ2-7; CDR3 protein: CSASETLYEQYF; CDR3 DNA: TGCAGTGCTAGCGAGACTCTCTACGAGCAGTACTTC
D gene: -; clone size: -; V gene: TRBV4-1; J gene: TRBJ1-2; CDR3 protein: CASSHLPDSLYGYTF; CDR3 DNA: TGCGCCAGCAGCCACCTTCCCGACAGCCTCTATGGCTACACCTTC
D gene: TRBD2; clone size: many; V gene: TRBV20-1; J gene: TRBJ2-1; CDR3 protein: CSANLAEYNEQFF; CDR3 DNA: TGCAGTGCTAACCTAGCGGAATACAATGAGCAGTTCTTC
D gene: -; clone size: few; V gene: TRBV4-1; J gene: TRBJ1-1; CDR3 protein: CASSQDQSGVLEAFF; CDR3 DNA: TGCGCCAGCAGCCAAGATCAATCAGGGGTGCTTGAAGCTTTCTTT